This T cell receptor beta chain was retrieved from a study of T cells in localized non-small cell lung cancer. Study-level points and caveats: Exceeding tumor, uninvolved adjacent lung had the highest T cell clonality. A median of roughly 50 of the top 100 tumor clones appeared in adjacent lung, which was paired and uninvolved. Elevated blood T cell density was associated with longer overall survival. As only one tumor region underwent sequencing, heterogeneity remains possible.

Using immunoSEQ multiplex PCR, the repertoire was profiled, and TCRdb retains in-frame clones only, with some absent. The table includes 100,000 to 150,000 clones, around 89% detected once. From germline, CDR1 is MDHEN and CDR2 SYDVKM. V was shortened by 5 bases and J by 5 bases, with 19 bases between the two germline ends. The CDR3 covers 15 residues. Concerning this clone itself: What it recognizes is unknown.

This TCR was sampled from a female donor at least 60 years old with stage I lung adenocarcinoma. The specimen was peripheral blood, collected before any cancer treatment. This chain connects TRBV28 to TRBJ2-7; TRBD2 might be the D (5 bases). The CDR3 region is CASSHDRTFPDEQYF. Written as DNA, the CDR3 is TGTGCCAGCAGTCACGACCGGACTTTCCCTGACGAGCAGTACTTC.